This passage covers 22 T cell receptor beta chains from one sample sequenced in a study of blood T cell repertoires in COVID-19. Libraries were prepared by immunoSEQ multiplex PCR; TCRdb keeps only in-frame clonotypes and omits some of them. The repertoire holds fewer than 120,000 clones, with nearly 90% as singletons. The sequenced sample consisted of peripheral blood. Receptor source: a human donor in a cohort sampled during active COVID-19.

The chain recombines TRBV18 with TRBJ2-1; D is unclear. Germline V CDR1 and CDR2: KGHSH, LQKENI. This CDR3 has 14 residues. V was shortened by 3 bases and J by 8 bases, with 14 bases between the two germline ends. This CDR3 reads CASSPPPSADEQFF. CDR3 nucleotides: TGTGCCAGCTCACCTCCCCCATCCGCGGATGAGCAGTTCTTC.

V usage is TRBV18 and J usage is TRBJ2-2; TRBD1 aligns across 9 bases. Trimming took 3 bases from V and 10 from J; bases not matched to a gene: 6. This CDR3 has 14 amino acids. Germline-derived CDR1 and CDR2 are KGHSH and LQKENI. CDR3 amino acids: CASSPPGQGEELFF. For the CDR3, the DNA is TGTGCCAGCTCACCCCCGGGACAGGGAGAGGAGCTGTTTTTT.

This clone has only one observation. This chain joins TRBV5-4 and TRBJ2-3, with 11 bases matching TRBD2. The V and J ends lost 3 bases and 1 base, in that order; junction bases with no gene match: 7. Germline V gives CDR1 SGHNT, CDR2 YYREEE (reference sequence). CDR3 length equals 17 residues. The CDR3 nucleotides read TGTGCCAGCAGCTACCTAGCGGGGGGAGGTGGCACAGATACGCAGTATTTT. It encodes CASSYLAGGGGTDTQYF.

This clone was found many times. The chain links TRBV4-1 to TRBJ1-2, with unresolved D. Germline V CDR1 and CDR2: MGHRA, YSYEKL. Trimming pared 4 bases from V and 4 bases from J, leaving 13 bases between. The CDR3 has 14 residues. The CDR3 coding sequence is TGCGCCAGCAGCCGACCTGACACATTCTATGGCTACACCTTC. Its protein is CASSRPDTFYGYTF.

The CDR3 loop is CASSEGVNQPQHF. CDR3 nucleotide sequence: TGTGCCAGCAGTGAGGGAGTGAATCAGCCCCAGCATTTT. The chain joins TRBV6-1 to TRBJ1-5; D gene uncertain. V was cut by 3 bases and J by 4 bases, with 7 bases left in between. The CDR3 contains 13 residues. The germline V gene encodes CDR1 MNHNS and CDR2 SASEGT.

The chain uses TRBV5-1 and TRBJ2-5; D is uncertain. The CDR3 runs to 16 residues. With 2 bases removed from V and 5 bases from J, the gap between germline ends came to 19 bases. CDR1 is SGHRS and CDR2 is YFSETQ in the germline V gene. The CDR3 nucleotides are TGCGCCAGCAGCTTAGATCTTTGGGTCGCAGGCGAGACCCAGTACTTC. This codes for CASSLDLWVAGETQYF.

The rearrangement uses TRBV5-4 and TRBJ2-2; 8 bases are shared with TRBD2. CDR1 is SGHNT, CDR2 YYREEE, per germline (reference sequence). The CDR3 loop spans 15 amino acids. Trimming took 6 bases from V and 6 from J; bases not matched to a gene: 10. CDR3: CASNPGGRQAGELFF. The DNA for the CDR3 is TGTGCCAGCAACCCGGGGGGGCGGCAGGCCGGGGAGCTGTTTTTT.

This rearrangement joins TRBV29-1 to TRBJ2-4; tentative D call: TRBD2 (5 bases). CDR1 is SQVTM and CDR2 is ANQGSEA in the germline V gene. CDR3 length: 14 residues. V was pared by 5 bases and J by 7 bases, with 18 bases between. The CDR3 DNA is TGCAGCGTTCAACCGGGAACTACGAGGAACATTCAGTACTTC. Translating gives CSVQPGTTRNIQYF.

The V call is TRBV18, the J call TRBJ2-7; D not certain. This CDR3 spans 13 amino acids. V was pared by 2 bases and J by 1 base, with 6 bases between. From germline, CDR1 is KGHSH and CDR2 LQKENI. CDR3 protein: CASSPGPSYEQYF. CDR3 bases: TGTGCCAGCTCACCAGGGCCTTCCTACGAGCAGTACTTC.

This clone turned up a few times. The chain is built from TRBV5-4 and TRBJ2-2; a weak D match, TRBD1 (5 bases). The V gene's germline CDR1 is SGHNT and CDR2 YYREEE (reference sequence). Trimming removed 2 bases from V and 1 base from J, with 6 bases in between. The CDR3 loop spans 14 amino acids. The CDR3 coding sequence is TGTGCCAGCAGCTTACAGGAGAACACCGGGGAGCTGTTTTTT. Translation gives CASSLQENTGELFF.

This chain joins TRBV11-2 and TRBJ2-2, with 11 bases aligning to TRBD2. V shed 5 bases, J shed 5 bases, and the junction held 10 bases outside the gene matches. The CDR3 is 17 amino acids. CDR1 is SGHAT, CDR2 FQNNGV, per germline. The CDR3 sequence: CASSPTSGGRVTGELFF. CDR3 nucleotide sequence: TGTGCCAGCAGCCCTACTAGCGGGGGCAGGGTTACCGGGGAGCTGTTTTTT. Full variable domain (remainder filled in from reference TRBV11-2 and TRBJ2-2): EAGVAQSPRYKIIEKRQSVAFWCNPISGHATLYWYQQILGQGPKLLIQFQNNGVVDDSQLPKDRFSAERLKGVDSTLKIQPAKLEDSAVYLCASSPTSGGRVTGELFFGEGSRLTVL.

The chain combines TRBV27 with TRBJ2-4; TRBD1 is a possible D gene (7 bases). CDR3 size: 21 residues. The V gene lost 7 bases and the J gene lost 0 bases, with 31 bases spanning the gap. Germline V gene sequence: CDR1 MNHEY, CDR2 SMNVEV (reference sequence). The CDR3 is CASTPQGEWEVRTLAKNIQYF. CDR3 nucleotides: TGTGCCAGCACCCCCCAGGGGGAGTGGGAGGTGAGGACGTTAGCCAAAAACATTCAGTACTTC.

This rearrangement joins TRBV28 to TRBJ2-7, with D tentatively TRBD2 (6 bases). This CDR3 is 14 amino acids long. Trimming removed 5 bases at V and 6 bases at J, with 17 bases between. Germline lookup yields CDR1 MDHEN and CDR2 SYDVKM. CDR3 coding DNA: TGTGCCAGCAGTGCCCCCCGTTGGGGGGTCGAGCAGTACTTC. It yields the protein CASSAPRWGVEQYF. The full variable domain, its missing parts supplied by reference TRBV28 and TRBJ2-7, is DVKVTQSSRYLVKRTGEKVFLECVQDMDHENMFWYRQDPGLGLRLIYFSYDVKMKEKGDIPEGYSVSREKKERFSLILESASTNQTSMYLCASSAPRWGVEQYFGPGTRLTVT.

V gene TRBV18 combines with J gene TRBJ2-7; TRBD1 matches 8 bases. The length of the CDR3 is 13 residues. In germline, CDR1 is KGHSH, CDR2 LQKENI. The CDR3 here is CAGSRGLEDEQYF. For the CDR3, the DNA is TGTGCTGGCTCCAGGGGGCTCGAGGACGAGCAGTACTTC.

V and J are TRBV6-5 and TRBJ1-4; no clear D. The CDR3 totals 15 residues. Germline loops: CDR1 MNHEY, CDR2 SVGAGI. V gave up 0 bases and J gave up 0 bases, with 5 bases separating them. Here the CDR3 DNA reads TGTGCCAGCAGTTACTCGCCTACAACTAATGAAAAACTGTTTTTT. Its translation is CASSYSPTTNEKLFF.

The chain uses TRBV5-6 and TRBJ2-3, with 11 bases that match TRBD2. The J segment lost 4 bases and the V segment lost 1 base, leaving 5 bases of the junction unmatched. Germline V gene lookup returns CDR1 SGHDT and CDR2 YYEEEE. The CDR3 runs to 16 residues. Here the CDR3 reads CASSLWLAGGADTQYF. DNA for the CDR3: TGTGCCAGCAGCTTGTGGCTAGCGGGAGGTGCAGATACGCAGTATTTT.

The rearrangement joins TRBV27 to TRBJ2-3, with a weak D call TRBD2 (5 bases). This CDR3 has 16 residues. Germline V lookup: CDR1 MNHEY, CDR2 SMNVEV (reference sequence). V was cut by 5 bases and J by 0 bases, with 15 bases left in between. CDR3 nucleotide sequence: TGTGCCAGCAGTCCCCGGAGGATACGGAGCACAGATACGCAGTATTTT. Translating it yields CASSPRRIRSTDTQYF.

A remark on this clone: One end of the junction fails to match germline, which may point to a read error. The rearrangement links TRBV6-5 to TRBJ1-2; 10 bases agree with TRBD1. This CDR3 is built from 15 residues. Germline loops: CDR1 MNHEY, CDR2 SVGAGI. CDR3 protein: CASSNSDRGRGGYTF. The CDR3 coding sequence is TGTGCCAGCAGTAACTCTGACAGGGGGCGAGGAGGCTACACCTTC.

This sequence joins TRBV5-1 and TRBJ2-3; TRBD1 agrees at 8 bases. CDR1 is SGHRS and CDR2 is YFSETQ in the germline V gene. CDR3 length: 16 residues. Losses at the gene ends were 5 bases for V and 1 base for J; bases not matched to a gene: 9. The CDR3 bases are TGCGCCAGCAGGCGTAGACAGGGGTCGGGCACAGATACGCAGTATTTT. It codes for CASRRRQGSGTDTQYF.

The rearrangement links TRBV30 to TRBJ1-2; D is unclear. There are 14 residues in the CDR3. Germline V gene sequence: CDR1 GTSNPN, CDR2 SVGIG (reference sequence). Trimming took off 0 bases at V and 2 bases at J, with 10 bases between the two ends. CDR3 residues: CAWSVGKPNYGYTF. In DNA form, the CDR3 reads TGTGCCTGGAGTGTCGGGAAGCCCAACTATGGCTACACCTTC.

The J gene is TRBJ2-1, the V gene TRBV11-2; D call uncertain. The V end was cut by 8 bases, the J end by 4 bases, with 6 bases between. Germline CDR1 reads SGHAT; CDR2 reads FQNNGV. The CDR3 is made up of 11 amino acids. The CDR3 DNA follows: TGTGCCAGCGGGCGATACAATGAGCAGTTCTTC. Protein sequence: CASGRYNEQFF.

The gene calls are TRBV27 and TRBJ2-6; 12 positions agree with TRBD2. The CDR3 is made up of 19 amino acids. The V and J ends lost 4 bases and 0 bases, in that order; junction bases with no gene match: 7. Germline values: CDR1 MNHEY, CDR2 SMNVEV (reference sequence). The CDR3 DNA reads as TGTGCCAGCAGTTCCCTAGCGGGGGGGCCCGGCTCTGGGGCCAACGTCCTGACTTTC. It specifies CASSSLAGGPGSGANVLTF.